This T cell receptor (beta chain) emerged from a study of blood T cells in healthy people across ages. The germline V gene has CDR1 SGHDN and CDR2 FVKESK. The CDR3 totals 15 residues. Each sample used at least 7 million PBMCs. Every sample gave at least 6 micrograms of total RNA when it was extracted. Using a J-beta primer mix together with a sample-barcoded 5' primer, a second PCR was run for roughly 7 to 11 cycles. One entry per CDR3 protein, called by TCRdb with MiXCR from the 5' RACE reads. The table shows about 1,400,000 distinct CDR3 sequences, with 42% occurring only once. The table lists this clonotype with a few counts. What it binds is not known. Points from the study as a whole: Estimated diversity across one million T cells was deemed an underestimate. Strong correlation existed between TCR beta diversity and naive T cell percentage.

V and J are TRBV14 and TRBJ2-7; 7 nucleotides align to TRBD2. The closer fit of TRBJ2-5 to the DNA end suggests the J call may be wrong. Material: blood. This sequence was found in a woman in her late teens or twenties in good health. DNA for the CDR3: TGTGCCAGCAGCCAGTTTGGACTAGAGGGGGAGACCCAGTACTTC. This translates into CASSQFGLEGETQYF.